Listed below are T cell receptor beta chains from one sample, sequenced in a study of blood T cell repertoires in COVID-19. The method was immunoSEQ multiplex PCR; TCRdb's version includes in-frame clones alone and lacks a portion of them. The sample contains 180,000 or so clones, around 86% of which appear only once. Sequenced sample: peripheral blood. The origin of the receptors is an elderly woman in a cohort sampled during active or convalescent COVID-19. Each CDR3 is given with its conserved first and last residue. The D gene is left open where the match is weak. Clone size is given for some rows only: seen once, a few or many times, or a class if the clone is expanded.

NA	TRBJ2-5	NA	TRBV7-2	TGTGCCAGCAGCTTAGTTGGCGGTCAAGAGACCCAGTACTTC	CASSLVGGQETQYF
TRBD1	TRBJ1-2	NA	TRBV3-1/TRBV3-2	TGTGCAAGCGCACAGGGGGCGAAGGCTGGCTACACCTTC	CASAQGAKAGYTF
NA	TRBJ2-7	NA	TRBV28	TGTGCCAGCAGTTTCTACGGACGGACTACTAGCTCCTACGAGCAGTACTTC	CASSFYGRTTSSYEQYF
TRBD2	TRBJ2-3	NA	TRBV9	TGTGCCAGCAGCGTAGCTGCGGGAGGGCCGTCGGATACGCAGTATTTT	CASSVAAGGPSDTQYF
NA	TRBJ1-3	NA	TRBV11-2	TGTGCCAGCAGCTTAGACCGGGGGGCCTACTCTGGAAACACCATATATTTT	CASSLDRGAYSGNTIYF
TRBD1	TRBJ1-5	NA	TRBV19	TGTGCCAGTTCACAGGGGGGTCATCAGCCCCAGCATTTT	CASSQGGHQPQHF
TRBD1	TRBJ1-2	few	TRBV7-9	TGTGCCAGCAGGCACGGGGACAGGGGAGATGGCTACACCTTC	CASRHGDRGDGYTF
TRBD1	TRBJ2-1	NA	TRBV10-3	TGTGCCATCAGCACCCCACCGGGACAGGGGTTTGCCGAGCAGTTCTTC	CAISTPPGQGFAEQFF
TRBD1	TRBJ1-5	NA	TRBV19	TGTGCCAGTAGACCGACAGGGGTTAATCAGCCCCAGCATTTT	CASRPTGVNQPQHF
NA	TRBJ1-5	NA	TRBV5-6	TGTGCCAGCAGCTTTCTTTCGGGGGGAGGAAAAAATCAGCCCCAGCATTTT	CASSFLSGGGKNQPQHF
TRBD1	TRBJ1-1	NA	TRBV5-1	TGCGCCAGCAGCTTTGAAGGACAGGGGAACACTGAAGCTTTCTTT	CASSFEGQGNTEAFF
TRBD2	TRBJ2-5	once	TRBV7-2	TGTGCCAGCAGCCAGGCGCGTCTAGCGGGAGGGCCTGGGGAGACCCAGTACTTC	CASSQARLAGGPGETQYF
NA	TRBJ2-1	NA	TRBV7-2	TGTGCCAGCAGCTTAGTCCGGGAGGAGCAGTTCTTC	CASSLVREEQFF
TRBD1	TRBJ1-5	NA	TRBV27	TGTGCCAGCAGTTTAAACGGACAGGTCGGCCCCCAGCATTTT	CASSLNGQVGPQHF
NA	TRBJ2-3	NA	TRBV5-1	TGCGCCAGCAGCTTGGGCCGCGGGGACCCCACAGATACGCAGTATTTT	CASSLGRGDPTDTQYF
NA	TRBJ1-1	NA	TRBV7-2	TGTGCCAGCAGCTTAATGTTCGCTGAAGCTTTCTTT	CASSLMFAEAFF
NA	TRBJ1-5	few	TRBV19	TGTGCCAGTAGTATCGAGTCAAGGACACCAACTTATAGCAATCAGCCCCAGCATTTT	CASSIESRTPTYSNQPQHF
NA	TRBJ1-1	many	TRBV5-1	TGCGCCAGCACCGCCGGGACTTACACTGAAGCTTTCTTT	CASTAGTYTEAFF
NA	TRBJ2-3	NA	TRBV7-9	TGTGCCAGCAGCCCTCGGGGGCCCGGGACAGTCACAGATACGCAGTATTTT	CASSPRGPGTVTDTQYF
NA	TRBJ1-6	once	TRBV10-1	TGCGCCAGCAGTGACCAGGCACGGTCTAATTCACCCCTCCACTTT	CASSDQARSNSPLHF
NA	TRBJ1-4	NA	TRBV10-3	TGTGCCATCAGTGAAGAAAGGGCGGGCGAAAAACTGTTTTTT	CAISEERAGEKLFF
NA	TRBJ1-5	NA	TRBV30	TGTGCCTGGAGTTTGCAGGGAGGGAATCAGCCCCAGCATTTT	CAWSLQGGNQPQHF
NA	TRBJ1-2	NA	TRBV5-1	TGCGCCAGCAGCTGGACCTCAGGGGACTATGGCTACACCTTC	CASSWTSGDYGYTF
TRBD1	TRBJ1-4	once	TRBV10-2	TGCGCCTGCGGGGACAGGGGTGAAAAACTGTTTTTT	CACGDRGEKLFF
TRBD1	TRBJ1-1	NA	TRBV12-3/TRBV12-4	TGTGCCAGCAGCCCAGGGGGGTGGTCTGAAGCTTTCTTT	CASSPGGWSEAFF
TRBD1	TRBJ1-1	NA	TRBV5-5	TGTGCCAGCAGCAATCAACAGGGGGCTGGTGAAGCTTTCTTT	CASSNQQGAGEAFF
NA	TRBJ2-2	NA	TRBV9	TGTGCCAGCACGACAGAGAACACCGGGGAGCTGTTTTTT	CASTTENTGELFF
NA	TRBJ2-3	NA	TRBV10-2	TGCGCCAGCAGTGAGTCTGGGGCAGGGATTTTTACAGATACGCAGTATTTT	CASSESGAGIFTDTQYF
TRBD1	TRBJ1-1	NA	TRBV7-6	TGTGCCAGCAGCCCATTCCCGCGACAGGGGACGAACACTGAAGCTTTCTTT	CASSPFPRQGTNTEAFF
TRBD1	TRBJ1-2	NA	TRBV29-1	TGCAGCATCTCACGACAGGGTGGGGGCTACACCTTC	CSISRQGGGYTF
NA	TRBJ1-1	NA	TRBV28	TGTGCCAGCAGTGGGGCTCAGGGATCCGACACTGAAGCTTTCTTT	CASSGAQGSDTEAFF
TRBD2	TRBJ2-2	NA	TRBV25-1	TGTGCCACTACGTTACTAGCGGGAGGGGGGGAGCTGTTTTTT	CATTLLAGGGELFF
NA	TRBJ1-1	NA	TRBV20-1	TGCAGTGCTAGTGAGTGGAGCCCAAACACTGAAGCTTTCTTT	CSASEWSPNTEAFF
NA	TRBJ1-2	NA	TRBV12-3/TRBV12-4	TGTGCCAGCAGTACTGGGAGGAACTATGGCTACACCTTC	CASSTGRNYGYTF
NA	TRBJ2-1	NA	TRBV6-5	TGTGCCAGCATAATCGGGAATCAGCAGTTCTTC	CASIIGNQQFF
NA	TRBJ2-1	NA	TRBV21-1	TGTGCCAGCAGCAAAGAGTATGCCGGGGGCAATGAGCAGTTCTTC	CASSKEYAGGNEQFF